These 30 T cell receptor beta chains were sequenced from one sample in a study of blood T cells in healthy people across ages. With a J-beta primer mix and a sample-barcoded 5' primer, a second PCR ran about 7 to 12 cycles. In TCRdb, the 5' RACE reads were re-called with MiXCR into one record per CDR3 protein. The table records 1.4 million to 1.5 million distinct CDR3 sequences, 42% of them present only once. What was sequenced was blood. These receptors all stem from a woman younger than 35 in good health.

This clonotype was counted only a few times. This chain connects TRBV13 to TRBJ1-2, with 7 positions matching TRBD1. Germline assignment: CDR1 PRHDT and CDR2 FYEKMQ (reference sequence). This CDR3 comprises 12 residues. The ends lost 5 bases at V and 8 bases at J; junction bases unmatched: 5. CDR3 nucleotide sequence: TGTGCCAGCAGCACCGTAGGGGGCGGCTACACCTTC. Translated, it gives CASSTVGGGYTF.

The chain recombines TRBV6-5 with TRBJ2-7; TRBD1 agrees at 10 bases. V was clipped by 7 bases and J by 6 bases; unmatched bases: 6. Germline V gene data show CDR1 as MNHEY and CDR2 as SVGAGI. This CDR3 region has 13 residues. Written as DNA, the CDR3 is TGTGCCAGCACCTGGGACAGGGGCGCCGAGCAGTACTTC. Encoded protein: CASTWDRGAEQYF.

There are many counts of this clonotype. The chain employs TRBV10-3 and TRBJ2-7; no clear D gene. The CDR3 is 11 residues long. Germline V gene data show CDR1 as ENHRY and CDR2 as SYGVKD. V was shortened by 10 bases and J by 2 bases, with 9 bases between the two germline ends. This CDR3 is CATAATYEQYF. The CDR3 DNA reads TGTGCCACCGCGGCGACCTACGAGCAGTACTTC.

In DNA, the CDR3 is TGTGCCAGCAGTCCAGAGGGGGTCAGGTACAATGAGCAGTTCTTC. This gives the protein CASSPEGVRYNEQFF. The rearrangement links TRBV12-3 or TRBV12-4 to TRBJ2-1; weak D call: TRBD1 (6 bases). Trimming took off 5 bases at V and 4 bases at J, with 15 bases between the two ends. This CDR3 is 15 amino acids long.

V usage is TRBV6-6 and J usage is TRBJ2-7; 11 nucleotides align to TRBD2. The CDR3 covers 16 residues. CDR1 and CDR2 (germline): MNHNY, SVGAGI (reference sequence). The ends lost 2 bases at V and 3 bases at J; junction bases unmatched: 6. The CDR3 protein is CASSYPPTSGSYEQYF. The CDR3 DNA is TGTGCCAGCAGTTACCCGCCCACTAGCGGGAGCTACGAGCAGTACTTC.

The rearrangement joins TRBV5-1 to TRBJ2-2; the D gene is possibly TRBD2 (6 bases). The CDR3 runs 17 residues. V was cut by 1 base and J by 3 bases, with 16 bases left in between. Per the germline V gene, CDR1 is SGHRS and CDR2 is YFSETQ. This CDR3 reads CASSLRWNRGDTGELFF. CDR3 sequence (DNA): TGCGCCAGCAGCTTGAGGTGGAACCGCGGGGACACCGGGGAGCTGTTTTTT.

In its sample, this clonotype was seen many times. This sequence joins TRBV10-3 and TRBJ2-3; D might be TRBD1 (6 bases). Trimming took 4 bases from V and 0 from J, leaving 8 bases between them. This CDR3 is 14 amino acids long. Germline V gene sequence: CDR1 ENHRY, CDR2 SYGVKD. The CDR3 DNA sequence: TGTGCCATCAGTGGAGGACAGAGCACAGATACGCAGTATTTT. Translated, it gives CAISGGQSTDTQYF.

This clonotype has just a few counts. This rearrangement joins TRBV7-2 to TRBJ2-7, with D possibly being TRBD2 (7 bases). CDR1 and CDR2 (germline): SGHTA, FQGNSA. Deletions cut 2 bases from V and 1 base from J, with 15 bases between. The CDR3 length is 16 residues. The CDR3 DNA reads TGTGCCAGCAGCTTACTGGGGGGGCCAGCATCCTACGAGCAGTACTTC. Its translation is CASSLLGGPASYEQYF.

The chain uses TRBV6-2 or TRBV6-3 and TRBJ1-1; 7 bases fit TRBD1. Germline lookup yields CDR1 MNHEY and CDR2 SVGEGT. After removal of 5 bases from V and 1 base from J, the junction contained 10 bases not matched to a gene. The CDR3 has 16 residues. The CDR3 sequence is CASSNFLQGRNTEAFF. DNA for the CDR3: TGTGCCAGCAGTAACTTTCTACAGGGGAGGAACACTGAAGCTTTCTTT.

This clonotype was seen a handful of times. The chain couples TRBV20-1 to TRBJ2-3, with TRBD2 identical over 8 bases. Trimming at V came to 3 bases and at J to 0 bases, leaving 2 bases not matched to a gene. The CDR3 sequence is 14 residues long. The V gene's germline CDR1 is DFQATT and CDR2 SNEGSKA (reference sequence). The CDR3 spells CSARASGSTDTQYF. CDR3 nucleotides: TGCAGTGCTAGGGCTAGCGGGAGCACAGATACGCAGTATTTT.

V usage is TRBV7-3 and J usage is TRBJ1-1; TRBD1 is a possible D gene (6 bases). With 1 base removed from V and 1 base from J, the gap between germline ends came to 16 bases. This CDR3 is built from 17 residues. Germline CDR1 SGHTA, CDR2 FQGTGA. In DNA form, the CDR3 reads TGTGCCAGCAGCTTAAGCCCGAGCGGCAGGGGGAACACTGAAGCTTTCTTT. Its protein product is CASSLSPSGRGNTEAFF.

V usage is TRBV7-2 and J usage is TRBJ2-4, with 11 bases that match TRBD2. The V gene end was trimmed by 8 bases and the J gene end by 1 base; junction bases not matched to a gene: 10. Germline assignment: CDR1 SGHTA and CDR2 FQGNSA. CDR3 length: 17 residues. CDR3 sequence: CASGRTTSGTAKNIQYF. The CDR3 DNA reads as TGTGCCAGCGGAAGGACGACTAGCGGGACGGCCAAAAACATTCAGTACTTC.

CDR3 protein: CASSLVGESSGANVLTF. The CDR3, as DNA: TGTGCCAGCAGCTTAGTCGGGGAAAGCTCTGGGGCCAACGTCCTGACTTTC. The rearrangement uses TRBV7-8 and TRBJ2-6, with D possibly TRBD2 on 5 matching bases. The CDR3 has 17 residues. CDR1 and CDR2 from the germline V gene are SGHVS and FQNEAQ. The V gene lost 1 base and the J gene lost 0 bases, with 10 bases spanning the gap. Complete variable domain (other parts from reference TRBV7-8 and TRBJ2-6): GAGVSQSPRYKVAKRGQDVALRCDPISGHVSLFWYQQALGQGPEFLTYFQNEAQLDKSGLPSDRFFAERPEGSVSTLKIQRTQQEDSAVYLCASSLVGESSGANVLTFGAGSRLTVL.

The genes are TRBV6-2 or TRBV6-3 and TRBJ2-1; no definite D call. Judging by the DNA end, TRBJ2-7 fits better; the J call may be wrong. Germline loops: CDR1 MNHEY, CDR2 SVGEGT. The CDR3 is 15 amino acids. Here the CDR3 reads CASIRKEDSYNEQYF. CDR3 bases: TGTGCCAGCATCAGAAAAGAAGACTCCTACAATGAGCAGTACTTC.

For the CDR3, the DNA is TGCGCCAGCAGCCCGACCGGGCGGGGCAACTCCTACGAGCAGTACTTC. It codes for CASSPTGRGNSYEQYF. The chain has TRBV5-1 and TRBJ2-7, with D perhaps TRBD2 (6 bases). The V end was cut by 4 bases, the J end by 0 bases, with 17 bases between. The CDR3 is made up of 16 amino acids. Germline V gene data show CDR1 as SGHRS and CDR2 as YFSETQ.

This clonotype was picked up a small number of times. V and J are TRBV4-1 and TRBJ2-5, with D perhaps TRBD1 (5 bases). This CDR3 contains 16 residues. The germline gives CDR1 MGHRA, CDR2 YSYEKL. V was shortened by 1 base and J by 4 bases, with 16 bases between the two germline ends. CDR3 loop: CASSQGGGRFVETQYF. CDR3 nucleotide sequence: TGCGCCAGCAGCCAAGGGGGCGGTCGCTTTGTAGAGACCCAGTACTTC.

V is TRBV21-1 and J is TRBJ2-3; TRBD1 is taken as the D call from the table, unchecked against the DNA. TRBV21-1 has pseudogene status. The CDR3 is 17 residues long. CDR3 in DNA: TGTGCCAGCAGCAAAGGTTTTAGGGACGGGCACACAGATACGCAGTATTTT. It yields the protein CASSKGFRDGHTDTQYF.

This chain joins TRBV4-2 and TRBJ1-5; D is uncertain. The germline V and J ends were trimmed by 4 bases and 2 bases, with 18 bases remaining between them. CDR3 length: 17 residues. Per germline, CDR1 LGHNA and CDR2 YNFKEQ. The CDR3 bases are TGTGCCAGCAGCCCTGAGGAGGGTAATAACGGCAATCAGCCCCAGCATTTT. Encoded protein: CASSPEEGNNGNQPQHF.

The sample holds one count of this clonotype. With a much larger clone just one base away, this may be a read error. The chain has TRBV4-2 and TRBJ2-3; D possibly corresponds to TRBD2 (5 bases). CDR1 and CDR2 (germline): LGHNA, YNFKEQ. CDR3 length equals 17 residues. CDR3 residues: CARSQDRGNGPQDTQYF. CDR3 sequence (DNA): TGTGCCCGCAGCCAAGATCGGGGTAACGGGCCCCAGGATACGCAGTATTTT.

There are a few counts of this clonotype. V and J are TRBV5-1 and TRBJ1-1, with no clear D. V was clipped by 1 base and J by 3 bases, with 7 bases between them. The CDR3 is 13 residues long. CDR1 and CDR2 (germline): SGHRS, YFSETQ. The CDR3 DNA is TGCGCCAGCAGCTTGCAAGAGGACACTGAAGCTTTCTTT. This codes for CASSLQEDTEAFF.

The rearrangement joins TRBV10-3 to TRBJ1-1; the D is unclear. V lost 0 bases and J lost 6, with 11 bases in between. This CDR3 is built from 14 residues. Germline loops: CDR1 ENHRY, CDR2 SYGVKD. CDR3: CAISESVLRAEAFF. Written as DNA, the CDR3 is TGTGCCATCAGTGAGTCGGTCCTACGGGCTGAAGCTTTCTTT.

The chain recombines TRBV6-6 with TRBJ2-1; a possible D gene is TRBD1 (6 bases). The CDR3 totals 15 residues. V lost 8 bases and J 3 bases, leaving 17 bases between the germline ends. Per germline, CDR1 MNHNY and CDR2 SVGAGI (reference sequence). This CDR3 is CASVLGGDSYNEQFF. In DNA form, the CDR3 reads TGTGCCAGCGTTCTAGGGGGAGATAGCTACAATGAGCAGTTCTTC.

The rearrangement links TRBV29-1 to TRBJ2-7; the D gene is possibly TRBD2 (6 bases). The CDR3 covers 12 residues. CDR1 and CDR2 (germline): SQVTM, ANQGSEA. V lost 6 bases, J lost 4 bases, and 13 bases lay in between. CDR3 amino acids: CSVRAGLYEQYF. In DNA form, the CDR3 reads TGCAGCGTCCGCGCGGGACTTTACGAGCAGTACTTC.

V is TRBV12-3 or TRBV12-4 and J is TRBJ1-4; a possible D gene is TRBD1 (6 bases). The V end was cut by 0 bases, the J end by 8 bases, with 10 bases between. CDR3 length equals 14 residues. CDR3 residues: CASSLAGGREKLFF. CDR3 coding DNA: TGTGCCAGCAGTTTAGCAGGGGGTAGGGAAAAACTGTTTTTT.

This clonotype came up a few times. The chain recombines TRBV5-1 with TRBJ2-5; a weak D match, TRBD2 (5 bases). This CDR3 has 15 residues. Germline CDR1 SGHRS, CDR2 YFSETQ. V lost 7 bases to trimming and J lost 5 bases, with 21 bases between them. CDR3 residues: CASRINGIPGETQYF. DNA of the CDR3: TGCGCCAGCCGGATAAACGGGATTCCGGGGGAGACCCAGTACTTC.

On this clonotype itself: A junction end diverges from the germline sequence, so it may reflect a read error. J is TRBJ1-1 and V is TRBV10-3; D unresolved. The CDR3 covers 12 residues. CDR1 is ENHRY, CDR2 SYGVKD, per germline. The chain's CDR3 is CAFSEGETEAFF. CDR3 DNA sequence: TGTGCCTTCAGTGAGGGTGAAACTGAAGCTTTCTTT.

The chain uses TRBV12-3 or TRBV12-4 and TRBJ2-3, with 7 bases identical to TRBD2. CDR3 size: 14 residues. The trim removed 8 bases at V and 2 bases at J, leaving 7 bases unmatched. This CDR3 reads CASGRDLSTDTQYF. CDR3 nucleotides: TGTGCCAGCGGGAGGGACCTATCCACAGATACGCAGTATTTT.

The chain links TRBV20-1 to TRBJ2-7, with 8 bases matching TRBD2. This CDR3 comprises 14 residues. The germline CDR1 and CDR2 sequences are DFQATT and SNEGSKA (reference sequence). J gave up 0 bases and V 5 bases, and 6 bases lay outside the gene matches. The CDR3 sequence: CSAATGTSSYEQYF. The CDR3 coding sequence is TGCAGTGCTGCCACCGGGACTAGCTCCTACGAGCAGTACTTC.

The chain has TRBV3-1 and TRBJ1-4; D is unresolved. V gave up 1 base and J gave up 8 bases, with 17 bases separating them. Germline CDR1 is LGHDT and CDR2 is YNNKEL (reference sequence). CDR3 length: 16 amino acids. The CDR3 region has the DNA TGTGCCAGCAGCCAAGGAGCGACCCTACCCACCGAAAAACTGTTTTTT. Translated: CASSQGATLPTEKLFF.

This clonotype was seen a handful of times. The CDR3 DNA follows: TGTGCCAGCAGCTTTCACTATCGGGGGGTTTTAGAGACCCAGTACTTC. Protein product: CASSFHYRGVLETQYF. The V and J genes are TRBV5-8 and TRBJ2-5; 7 bases align to TRBD2. The germline V gene encodes CDR1 SGHTS and CDR2 YDEGEE. The CDR3 length is 16 residues. The V segment lost 2 bases and the J segment 4 bases; nucleotides outside the gene matches: 11. Using reference TRBV5-8 and TRBJ2-5 for the parts outside the CDR3, the full variable domain is EAGVTQSPTHLIKTRGQQATLRCSPISGHTSVYWYQQALGLGLQFLLWYDEGEERNRGNFPPRFSGRQFPNYSSELNVNALELEDSALYLCASSFHYRGVLETQYFGPGTRLLVL.